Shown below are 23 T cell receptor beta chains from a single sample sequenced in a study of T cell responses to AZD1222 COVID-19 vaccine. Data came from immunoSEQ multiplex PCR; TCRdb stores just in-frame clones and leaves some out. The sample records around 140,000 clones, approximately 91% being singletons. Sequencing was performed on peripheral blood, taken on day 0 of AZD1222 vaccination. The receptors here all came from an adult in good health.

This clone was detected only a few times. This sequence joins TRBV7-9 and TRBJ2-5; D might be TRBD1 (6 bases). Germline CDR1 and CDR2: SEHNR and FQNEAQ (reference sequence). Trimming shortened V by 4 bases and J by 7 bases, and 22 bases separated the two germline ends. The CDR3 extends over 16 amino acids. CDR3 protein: CASSSAGLGQGPTQYF. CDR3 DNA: TGTGCCAGCAGCTCCGCCGGTTTAGGGCAGGGGCCGACCCAGTACTTC.

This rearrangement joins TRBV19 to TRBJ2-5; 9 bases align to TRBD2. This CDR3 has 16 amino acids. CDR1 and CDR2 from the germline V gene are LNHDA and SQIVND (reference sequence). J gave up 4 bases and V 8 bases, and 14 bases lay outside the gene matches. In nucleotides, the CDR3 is TGTGCCAGTGGATCAATGGGAGCGGGGGGACTAGAGACCCAGTACTTC. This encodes CASGSMGAGGLETQYF.

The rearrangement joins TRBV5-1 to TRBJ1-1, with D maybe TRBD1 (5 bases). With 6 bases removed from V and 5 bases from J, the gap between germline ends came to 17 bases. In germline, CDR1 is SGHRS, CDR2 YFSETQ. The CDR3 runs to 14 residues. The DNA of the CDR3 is TGCGCCAGCACCGAAAAAGGGGTATCTACTGAAGCTTTCTTT. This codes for CASTEKGVSTEAFF.

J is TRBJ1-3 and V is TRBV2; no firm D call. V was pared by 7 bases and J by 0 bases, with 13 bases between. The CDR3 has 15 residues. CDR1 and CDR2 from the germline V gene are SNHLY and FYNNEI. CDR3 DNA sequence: TGTGCCAGCACCCTTACGGGGAACTCTGGAAACACCATATATTTT. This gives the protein CASTLTGNSGNTIYF.

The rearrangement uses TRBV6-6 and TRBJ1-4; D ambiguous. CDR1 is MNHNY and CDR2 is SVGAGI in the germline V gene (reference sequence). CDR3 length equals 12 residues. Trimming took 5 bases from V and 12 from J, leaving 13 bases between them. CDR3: CASSPAGSELFF. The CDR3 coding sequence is TGTGCCAGCAGTCCAGCGGGGTCGGAACTGTTTTTT.

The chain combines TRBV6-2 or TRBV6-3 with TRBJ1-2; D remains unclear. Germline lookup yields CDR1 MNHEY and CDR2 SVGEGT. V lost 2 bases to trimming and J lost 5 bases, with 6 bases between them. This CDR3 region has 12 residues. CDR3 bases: TGTGCCAGCAGTTACCAGGAATATGGCTACACCTTC. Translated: CASSYQEYGYTF.

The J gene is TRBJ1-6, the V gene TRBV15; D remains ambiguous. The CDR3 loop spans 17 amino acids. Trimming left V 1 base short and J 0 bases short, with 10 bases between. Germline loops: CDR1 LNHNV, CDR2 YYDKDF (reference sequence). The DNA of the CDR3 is TGTGCCACCAGCAGAGCGGATTTTAGCTCCTATAATTCACCCCTCCACTTT. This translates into CATSRADFSSYNSPLHF.

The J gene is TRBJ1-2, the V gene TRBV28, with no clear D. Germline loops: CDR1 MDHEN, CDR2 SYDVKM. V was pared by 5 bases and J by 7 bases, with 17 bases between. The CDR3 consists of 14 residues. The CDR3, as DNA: TGTGCCAGCAGTGGGGTCGGGGAATTAGGTGGCTACACCTTC. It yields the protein CASSGVGELGGYTF.

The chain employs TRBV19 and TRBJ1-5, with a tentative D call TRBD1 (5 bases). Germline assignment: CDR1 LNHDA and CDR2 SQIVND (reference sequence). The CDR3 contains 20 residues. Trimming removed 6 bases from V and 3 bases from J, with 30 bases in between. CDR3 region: CASRGSAGTSRMYNNQPQHF. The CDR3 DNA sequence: TGTGCCAGTAGGGGTAGTGCCGGGACCTCAAGAATGTATAACAATCAGCCCCAGCATTTT.

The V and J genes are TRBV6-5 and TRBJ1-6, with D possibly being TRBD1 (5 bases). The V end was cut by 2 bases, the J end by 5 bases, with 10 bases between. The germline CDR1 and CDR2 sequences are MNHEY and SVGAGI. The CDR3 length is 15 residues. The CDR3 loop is CASSYRTPNNSPLHF. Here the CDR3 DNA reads TGTGCCAGCAGTTACCGGACACCCAATAATTCACCCCTCCACTTT.

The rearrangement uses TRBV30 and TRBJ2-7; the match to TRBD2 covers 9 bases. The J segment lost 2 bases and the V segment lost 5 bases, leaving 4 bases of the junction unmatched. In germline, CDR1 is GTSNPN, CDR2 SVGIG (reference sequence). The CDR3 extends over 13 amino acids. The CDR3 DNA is TGTGCCTGGGGGCTAGCGGGACCCTACGAGCAGTACTTC. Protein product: CAWGLAGPYEQYF. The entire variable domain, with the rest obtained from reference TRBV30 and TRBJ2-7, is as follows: SQTIHQWPATLVQPVGSPLSLECTVEGTSNPNLYWYRQAAGRGLQLLFYSVGIGQISSEVPQNLSASRPQDRQFILSSKKLLLSDSGFYLCAWGLAGPYEQYFGPGTRLTVT.

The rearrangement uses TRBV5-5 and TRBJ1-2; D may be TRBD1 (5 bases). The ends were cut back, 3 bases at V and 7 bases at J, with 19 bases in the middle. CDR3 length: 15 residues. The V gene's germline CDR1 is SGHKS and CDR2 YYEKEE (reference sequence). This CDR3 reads CASSSRHQGFVGYTF. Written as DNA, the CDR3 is TGTGCCAGCAGCTCCCGACATCAGGGTTTTGTTGGCTACACCTTC.

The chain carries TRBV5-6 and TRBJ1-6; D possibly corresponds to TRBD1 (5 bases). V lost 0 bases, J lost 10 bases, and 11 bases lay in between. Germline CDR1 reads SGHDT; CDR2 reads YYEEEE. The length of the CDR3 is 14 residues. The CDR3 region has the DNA TGTGCCAGCAGCTTGGGTCAGGGCTCCTCACCCCTCCACTTT. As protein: CASSLGQGSSPLHF.

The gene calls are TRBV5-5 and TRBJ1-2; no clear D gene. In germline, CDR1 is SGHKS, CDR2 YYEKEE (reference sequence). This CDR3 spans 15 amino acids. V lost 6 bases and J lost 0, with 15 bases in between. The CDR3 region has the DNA TGTGCCAGCATGCGGGCGGGGTCAGCTAACTATGGCTACACCTTC. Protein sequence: CASMRAGSANYGYTF. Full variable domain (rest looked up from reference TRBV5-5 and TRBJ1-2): DAGVTQSPTHLIKTRGQQVTLRCSPISGHKSVSWYQQVLGQGPQFIFQYYEKEERGRGNFPDRFSARQFPNYSSELNVNALLLGDSALYLCASMRAGSANYGYTFGSGTRLTVV.

The DNA of the CDR3 is TGTGCCAGCAGTGTCATGGGGGCAGGGGTTGAAGAGCAGTACTTC. The encoded protein is CASSVMGAGVEEQYF. The chain has TRBV25-1 and TRBJ2-7; perhaps TRBD1 as D (6 bases). V was cut by 4 bases and J by 7 bases, with 20 bases left in between. CDR3 length: 15 amino acids. Germline V gene lookup returns CDR1 MGHDK and CDR2 SYGVNS.

CDR3 DNA sequence: TGTGCCAGCAGTGTTACAGAGAACACTGAAGCTTTCTTT. It is translated as CASSVTENTEAFF. The rearrangement uses TRBV2 and TRBJ1-1; no clear D gene. Germline V gives CDR1 SNHLY, CDR2 FYNNEI. V lost 4 bases, J lost 1 base, and 7 bases lay in between. The CDR3 consists of 13 residues.

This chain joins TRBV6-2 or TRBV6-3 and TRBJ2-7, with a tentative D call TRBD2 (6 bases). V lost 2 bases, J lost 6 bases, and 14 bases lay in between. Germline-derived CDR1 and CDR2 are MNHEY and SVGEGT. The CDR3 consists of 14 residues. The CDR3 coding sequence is TGTGCCAGCAGTTACGGGTCAGGGAGGAGCGAGCAGTACTTC. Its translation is CASSYGSGRSEQYF.

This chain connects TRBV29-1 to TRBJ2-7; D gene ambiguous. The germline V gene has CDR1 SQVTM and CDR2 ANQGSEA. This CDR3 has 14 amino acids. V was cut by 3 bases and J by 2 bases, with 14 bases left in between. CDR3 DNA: TGCAGCGTTGAGGGCCAGGCCCCTCCCTACGAGCAGTACTTC. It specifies CSVEGQAPPYEQYF.

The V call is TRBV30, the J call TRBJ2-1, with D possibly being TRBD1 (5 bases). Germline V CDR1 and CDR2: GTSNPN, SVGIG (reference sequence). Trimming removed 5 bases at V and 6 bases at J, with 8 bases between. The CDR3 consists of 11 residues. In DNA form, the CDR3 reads TGTGCCTGGTCAGGGTTCAATGAGCAGTTCTTC. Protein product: CAWSGFNEQFF.

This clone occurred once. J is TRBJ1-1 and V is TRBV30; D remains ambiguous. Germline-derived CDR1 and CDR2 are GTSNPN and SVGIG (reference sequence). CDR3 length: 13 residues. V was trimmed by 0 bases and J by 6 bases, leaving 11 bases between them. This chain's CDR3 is CAWSVSAGAEAFF. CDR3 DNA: TGTGCCTGGAGTGTATCGGCAGGCGCTGAAGCTTTCTTT.

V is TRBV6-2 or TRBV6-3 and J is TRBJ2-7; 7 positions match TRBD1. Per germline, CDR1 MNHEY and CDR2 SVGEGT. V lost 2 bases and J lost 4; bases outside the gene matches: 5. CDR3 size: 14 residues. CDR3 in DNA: TGTGCCAGCAGTTACCGCGGACAGGCTTACGAGCAGTACTTC. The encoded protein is CASSYRGQAYEQYF.

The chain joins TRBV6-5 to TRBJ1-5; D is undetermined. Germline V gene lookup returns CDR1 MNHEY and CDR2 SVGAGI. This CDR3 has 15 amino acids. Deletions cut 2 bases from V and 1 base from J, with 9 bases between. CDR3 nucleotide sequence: TGTGCCAGCAGTTACGACATGAACAGCAATCAGCCCCAGCATTTT. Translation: CASSYDMNSNQPQHF.

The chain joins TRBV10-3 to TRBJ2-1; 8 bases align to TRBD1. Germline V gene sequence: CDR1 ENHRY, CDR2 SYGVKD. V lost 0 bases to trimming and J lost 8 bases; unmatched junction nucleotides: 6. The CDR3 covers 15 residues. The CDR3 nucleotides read TGTGCCATCAGTGAGTCCTCAGGGGGCGGCGATGAGCAGTTCTTC. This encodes CAISESSGGGDEQFF.